One and the same sample provided the 22 T cell receptor beta chains below, sequenced in a study of blood T cells in healthy people across ages. Combining a sample-barcoded 5' primer with a J-beta primer mix, a second PCR ran for about 6 to 12 cycles. TCRdb processed the 5' RACE reads anew with MiXCR; each CDR3 protein has one entry. The sample includes roughly 2 million distinct CDR3 sequences, 40% to 55% of them seen just once. Input material: blood. The receptors derive from a woman aged 40 to 50 in good health.

The chain uses TRBV5-6 and TRBJ2-3; no clear D gene. This CDR3 comprises 15 residues. The germline V and J ends were trimmed by 0 bases and 8 bases, with 16 bases remaining between them. Germline CDR1 is SGHDT and CDR2 is YYEEEE. The CDR3 bases are TGTGCCAGCAGCTTGGGTACGGCTCCATGGGGTACGCAGTATTTT. This sequence encodes CASSLGTAPWGTQYF.

Concerning this clonotype itself: A read error may produce the germline difference seen at one junction end. The chain employs TRBV2 and TRBJ2-7; no clear D. This CDR3 spans 17 amino acids. Germline V gene data show CDR1 as SNHLY and CDR2 as FYNNEI. The CDR3 DNA reads TGTGCCAGTAGTGAAGGAATTTTCGCGCGGCTCCTGGGCGAGCAGTACTTC. Translation gives CASSEGIFARLLGEQYF.

This clonotype has a count of ten or more. This chain uses TRBV29-1 with TRBJ2-7; tentative D call: TRBD2 (7 bases). The V gene lost 6 bases and the J gene lost 5 bases, with 14 bases spanning the gap. Per germline, CDR1 SQVTM and CDR2 ANQGSEA. This CDR3 is built from 12 residues. The CDR3 is CSVQGGAHEQYF. In DNA form, the CDR3 reads TGCAGCGTCCAAGGGGGGGCCCACGAGCAGTACTTC.

The V call is TRBV12-3 or TRBV12-4, the J call TRBJ2-5; D is unclear. The V end lost 6 bases, the J end lost 5 bases, and 13 bases lay between the germline ends. This CDR3 comprises 13 residues. CDR3 nucleotides: TGTGCCAGCAGACGCGTACCCTTTGAGACCCAGTACTTC. This translates into CASRRVPFETQYF.

This rearrangement joins TRBV6-5 to TRBJ2-1, with D tentatively TRBD2 (5 bases). The V gene's germline CDR1 is MNHEY and CDR2 SVGAGI. The ends were cut back, 7 bases at V and 7 bases at J, with 14 bases in the middle. This CDR3 spans 13 amino acids. The CDR3, as DNA: TGTGCCAGCACCCAACGCCCGGGGAATGAGCAGTTCTTC. Protein product: CASTQRPGNEQFF.

This clonotype was seen a single time. V and J are TRBV27 and TRBJ2-5, with D unclear. This CDR3 has 11 amino acids. With 5 bases removed from V and 11 bases from J, the gap between germline ends came to 12 bases. Looked up from germline, CDR1 is MNHEY and CDR2 is SMNVEV (reference sequence). CDR3 bases: TGTGCCAGCAGTAACCGGGTTGAGCAGTACTTC. This encodes CASSNRVEQYF.

The chain uses TRBV5-1 and TRBJ2-1, with TRBD2 matching over 8 bases. The CDR3 is made up of 17 amino acids. Germline-derived CDR1 and CDR2 are SGHRS and YFSETQ. With 0 bases clipped from V and 0 bases from J, the junction kept 5 bases outside the gene matches. CDR3: CASSLVAAGGSYNEQFF. In nucleotides, the CDR3 is TGCGCCAGCAGCTTGGTGGCGGCGGGAGGCTCCTACAATGAGCAGTTCTTC.

This clonotype has a handful of counts. This rearrangement joins TRBV20-1 to TRBJ2-3; perhaps TRBD1 as D (5 bases). Trimming cost V 6 bases and J 4 bases, with 14 bases left between them. Germline V gives CDR1 DFQATT, CDR2 SNEGSKA (reference sequence). The CDR3 totals 13 residues. This CDR3 is CSAVTGYADTQYF. In DNA form, the CDR3 reads TGCAGTGCCGTAACAGGTTACGCAGATACGCAGTATTTT.

On this clonotype itself: A junction end diverges from the germline sequence, so it may reflect a read error. The rearrangement uses TRBV20-1 and TRBJ2-3; 8 nucleotides align to TRBD2. The germline gives CDR1 DFQATT, CDR2 SNEGSKA (reference sequence). The CDR3 sequence is 15 residues long. The CDR3 protein is CSAPLLAGHTGTQYF. The CDR3 coding sequence is TGCAGTGCTCCCCTTCTAGCGGGCCACACAGGTACGCAGTATTTT.

Comment on this clonotype: The junction shows a germline mismatch at one end, possibly a read error. This rearrangement joins TRBV20-1 to TRBJ1-2; 9 bases align to TRBD1. Germline V CDR1 and CDR2: DFQATT, SNEGSKA (reference sequence). The CDR3 totals 15 residues. CDR3 nucleotide sequence: TGCAGTGCTAGGGGTGGGACAGGGTCTAACCATGGCTACACCTTC. Translation gives CSARGGTGSNHGYTF.

This clonotype was seen a handful of times. The chain is built from TRBV4-3 and TRBJ2-7; 7 bases fit TRBD2. TRBJ2-5 matches the DNA end more closely, so the J call is doubtful. Germline V CDR1 and CDR2: LGHNA, YSLEER. The CDR3 runs to 14 residues. CDR3 residues: CASSPYGTGGTQYF. CDR3 sequence (DNA): TGCGCCAGCAGCCCTTACGGGACGGGAGGGACCCAGTACTTC.

The rearrangement links TRBV4-2 to TRBJ2-1, with 11 bases matching TRBD2. CDR3 length equals 16 residues. Trimming cost V 2 bases and J 6 bases; bases outside gene matches: 6. Germline V gives CDR1 LGHNA, CDR2 YNFKEQ. Written as DNA, the CDR3 is TGTGCCAGCAGCCAATCCCATAGCGGGAGGGCCAATGAGCAGTTCTTC. The encoded protein is CASSQSHSGRANEQFF.

The sample holds a few counts of this clonotype. V and J are TRBV12-3 or TRBV12-4 and TRBJ2-5; D is tentatively TRBD1 or TRBD2 (6 bases each). Trimming shortened V by 8 bases and J by 11 bases, and 21 bases separated the two germline ends. The CDR3 spans 13 residues. CDR3 loop: CASSRDWDTTQYF. In DNA form, the CDR3 reads TGTGCCAGCTCCCGGGACTGGGACACAACTCAGTACTTC.

V gene TRBV24-1 combines with J gene TRBJ2-1, with D tentatively TRBD1 (5 bases). Germline assignment: CDR1 KGHDR and CDR2 SFDVKD. CDR3 size: 17 residues. Trimming stripped 0 bases from V and 7 bases from J, with 18 bases between. CDR3 sequence reads: CATSDLASQGIRNEQFF. CDR3 in DNA: TGTGCCACCAGTGATTTGGCAAGCCAGGGTATTAGGAATGAGCAGTTCTTC.

A few counts support this clonotype. The V call is TRBV7-2, the J call TRBJ2-7, with 9 nucleotides matching TRBD2. The last part of the DNA fits TRBJ2-5 better; the J call may be wrong. The germline V gene has CDR1 SGHTA and CDR2 FQGNSA. CDR3 length: 17 amino acids. The CDR3 reads CASSLAIFASGKETQYF. CDR3 DNA sequence: TGTGCCAGCAGCTTAGCGATTTTCGCTAGCGGGAAGGAGACCCAGTACTTC.

The V gene is TRBV27, the J gene TRBJ1-5, with unresolved D. Germline values: CDR1 MNHEY, CDR2 SMNVEV (reference sequence). Deletions cut 6 bases from V and 2 bases from J, with 11 bases between. The CDR3 sequence is 14 residues long. CDR3 protein: CASRTSWGNQPQHF. The CDR3 nucleotides are TGTGCCAGCAGAACCTCCTGGGGCAATCAGCCCCAGCATTTT.

This clonotype was detected once. CDR3 sequence reads: CASSNRGLEFF. The DNA of the CDR3 is TGTGCCAGCAGCAACAGGGGACTTGAGTTCTTC. V gene TRBV6-6 combines with J gene TRBJ2-1; perhaps TRBD1 as D (7 bases). Germline values: CDR1 MNHNY, CDR2 SVGAGI (reference sequence). The CDR3 sequence is 11 residues long. Trimming took 6 bases from V and 14 from J, leaving 14 bases between them.

The chain couples TRBV5-1 to TRBJ2-5; TRBD2 might be the D (6 bases). The CDR3 totals 14 residues. Germline values: CDR1 SGHRS, CDR2 YFSETQ. V lost 4 bases to trimming and J lost 11 bases, with 21 bases between them. This CDR3 reads CASSPGTLFHEQYF. In DNA, the CDR3 is TGCGCCAGCAGCCCAGGGACTCTCTTCCATGAGCAGTACTTC.

This clonotype was detected only a few times. The V gene is TRBV12-3 or TRBV12-4, the J gene TRBJ2-5; D is uncertain. Trimming removed 10 bases from V and 5 bases from J, with 17 bases in between. The CDR3 runs 13 residues. The CDR3 nucleotides are TGTGCCACCTCGACCCCGGGCGTGGAGACCCAGTACTTC. It specifies CATSTPGVETQYF.

This clonotype showed up many times. V usage is TRBV12-3 or TRBV12-4 and J usage is TRBJ2-7, with D possibly being TRBD1 (5 bases). Trimming stripped 6 bases from V and 3 bases from J, with 12 bases between. This CDR3 has 13 residues. Here the CDR3 DNA reads TGTGCCAGCAGCTTAAACAGGAACTACGAGCAGTACTTC. Translated: CASSLNRNYEQYF.

Worth noting for this clonotype: The junction departs from germline at one end; a sequencing error may be responsible. The V gene is TRBV6-2 or TRBV6-3, the J gene TRBJ1-5, with 7 bases lining up with TRBD1. This CDR3 is 20 amino acids long. Looked up from germline, CDR1 is MNHEY and CDR2 is SVGEGT. CDR3 loop: CASSHKTGQPITYSNQPRHF. The CDR3 bases are TGTGCCAGCAGTCACAAAACGGGACAGCCGATTACTTATAGCAATCAGCCCCGGCATTTT.

The chain carries TRBV20-1 and TRBJ2-5; D is ambiguous. The CDR3 length is 12 residues. The V end lost 1 base, the J end lost 7 bases, and 10 bases lay between the germline ends. Germline V gene data show CDR1 as DFQATT and CDR2 as SNEGSKA (reference sequence). The CDR3 loop is CSARVTEATQYF. CDR3 bases: TGCAGTGCTAGAGTTACAGAGGCGACCCAGTACTTC.